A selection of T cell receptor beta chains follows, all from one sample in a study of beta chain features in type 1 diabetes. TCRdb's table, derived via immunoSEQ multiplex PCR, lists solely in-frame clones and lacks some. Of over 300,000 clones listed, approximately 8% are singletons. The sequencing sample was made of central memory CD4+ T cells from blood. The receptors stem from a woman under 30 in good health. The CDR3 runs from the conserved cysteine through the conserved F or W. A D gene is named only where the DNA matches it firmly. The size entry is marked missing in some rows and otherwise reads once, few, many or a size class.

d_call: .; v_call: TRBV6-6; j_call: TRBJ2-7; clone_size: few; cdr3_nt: TGTGCCACTCACAGGGAGGTCGGATACGAGCAGTACTTC; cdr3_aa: CATHREVGYEQYF
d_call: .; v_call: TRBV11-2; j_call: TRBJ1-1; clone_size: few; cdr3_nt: TGTGCCAGCAGCCGGTTGCCCGTAGGGGGTAGGAACACTGAAGCTTTCTTT; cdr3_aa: CASSRLPVGGRNTEAFF
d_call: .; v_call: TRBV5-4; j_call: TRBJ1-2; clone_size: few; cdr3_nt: TGTGCCAGCAGCGAAAACAATAACTATGGCTACACCTTC; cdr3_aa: CASSENNNYGYTF
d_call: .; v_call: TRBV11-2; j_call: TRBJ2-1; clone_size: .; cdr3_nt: TGTGCCAGCAGCTTGGTAGGGGATAACTACAATGAGCAGTTCTTC; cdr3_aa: CASSLVGDNYNEQFF
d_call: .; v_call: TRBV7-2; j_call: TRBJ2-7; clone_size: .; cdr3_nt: TGTGCCAGCAGCTTATTAAGTTTAGGAACCTACGAGCAGTACTTC; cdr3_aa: CASSLLSLGTYEQYF
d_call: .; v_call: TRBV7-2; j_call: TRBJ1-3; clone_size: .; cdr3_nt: TGTGCCAGCAGCTTAGGGGCCGGAAACACCATATATTTT; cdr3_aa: CASSLGAGNTIYF
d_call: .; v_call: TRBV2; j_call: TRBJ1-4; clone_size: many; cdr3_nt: TGTGCCAGCAGTGACCGGGGGGATCGTCTGTTTTTT; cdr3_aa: CASSDRGDRLFF
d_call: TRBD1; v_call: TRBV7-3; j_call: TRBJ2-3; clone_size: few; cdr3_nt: TGTGCCAGCAGCCAGGGACAGGTGGGGGATACGCAGTATTTT; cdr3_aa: CASSQGQVGDTQYF
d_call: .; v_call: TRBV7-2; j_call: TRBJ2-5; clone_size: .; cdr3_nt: TGTGCCAGCAGCTTTACCCGAGAGACCCAGTACTTC; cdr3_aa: CASSFTRETQYF
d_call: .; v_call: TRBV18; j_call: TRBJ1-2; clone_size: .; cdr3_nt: TGTGCCAGCTCACCGGAGGATAGTTATGGCTACACCTTC; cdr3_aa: CASSPEDSYGYTF
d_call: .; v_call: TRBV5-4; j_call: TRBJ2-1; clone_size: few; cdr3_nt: TGTGCCAGCAGCTTTGATTCTCTGGGGACCGCCTACAATGAGCAGTTCTTC; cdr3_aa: CASSFDSLGTAYNEQFF
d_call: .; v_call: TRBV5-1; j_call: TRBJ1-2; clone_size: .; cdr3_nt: TGCGCCAGCAGCTTTGACATCGGGAGAGGCTACACCTTC; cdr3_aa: CASSFDIGRGYTF
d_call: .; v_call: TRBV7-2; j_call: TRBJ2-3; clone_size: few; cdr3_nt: TGTGCCAGCAGCTCTGCATCCACAGATACGCAGTATTTT; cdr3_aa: CASSSASTDTQYF
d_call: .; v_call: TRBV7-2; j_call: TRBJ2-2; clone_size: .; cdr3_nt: TGTGCCAGCAGCTTAGTTCCGCAGATGACCGGGGAGCTGTTTTTT; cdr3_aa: CASSLVPQMTGELFF
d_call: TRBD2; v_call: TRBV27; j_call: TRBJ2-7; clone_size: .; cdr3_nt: TGTGCCAGCAGTTTAAGGCTAGCGGACTCCTACGAGCAGTACTTC; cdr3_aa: CASSLRLADSYEQYF
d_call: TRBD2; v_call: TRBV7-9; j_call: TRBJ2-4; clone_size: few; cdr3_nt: TGTGCCAGCAGCTTGGAAGTTAGCGGGAAAAACATTCAGTACTTC; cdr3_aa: CASSLEVSGKNIQYF
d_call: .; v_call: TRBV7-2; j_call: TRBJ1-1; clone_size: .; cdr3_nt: TGTGCCAGCAGCTTATGGGTGAGGGGCACTGAAGCTTTCTTT; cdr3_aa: CASSLWVRGTEAFF
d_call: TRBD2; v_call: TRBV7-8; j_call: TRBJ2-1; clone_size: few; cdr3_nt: TGTGCCAGCAGCCCAGCGGGAGCACGCTCCTACAATGAGCAGTTCTTC; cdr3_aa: CASSPAGARSYNEQFF
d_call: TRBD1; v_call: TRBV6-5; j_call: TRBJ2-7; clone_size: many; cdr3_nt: TGTGCCAGCAGACCCGGACAGGGTAGGTCCTACGAGCAGTACTTC; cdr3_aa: CASRPGQGRSYEQYF
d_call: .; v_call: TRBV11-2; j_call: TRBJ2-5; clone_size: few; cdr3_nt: TGTGCCAGCAGTCCCACGTCGGAGACCCAGTACTTC; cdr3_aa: CASSPTSETQYF
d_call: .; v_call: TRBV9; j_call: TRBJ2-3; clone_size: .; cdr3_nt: TGTGCCAGCAGCGTAGGCGGGGTTTTGGCAGATACGCAGTATTTT; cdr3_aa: CASSVGGVLADTQYF
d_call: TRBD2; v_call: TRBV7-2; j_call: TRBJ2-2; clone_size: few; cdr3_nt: TGTGCCAGCAGCCCCGGACTAGCGGGAGTCGACGGCACCGGGGAGCTGTTTTTT; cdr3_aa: CASSPGLAGVDGTGELFF
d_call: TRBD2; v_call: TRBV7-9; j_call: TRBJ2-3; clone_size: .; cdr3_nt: TGTGCCAGCAGCTCTCCTCTAGCGGGAGGGCCCCTCTCTACAGATACGCAGTATTTT; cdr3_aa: CASSSPLAGGPLSTDTQYF
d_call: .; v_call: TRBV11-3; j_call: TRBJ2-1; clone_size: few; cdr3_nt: TGTGCCAGCAGTCAACACTCGGGGAATGAGCAGTTCTTC; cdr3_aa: CASSQHSGNEQFF
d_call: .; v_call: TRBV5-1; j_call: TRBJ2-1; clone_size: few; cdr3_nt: TGCGCCAGCAGTGTCGTCCCGAGCGGAAACCGCTACAATGAGCAGTTCTTC; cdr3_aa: CASSVVPSGNRYNEQFF
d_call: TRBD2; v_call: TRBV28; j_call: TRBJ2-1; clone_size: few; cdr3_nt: TGTGCCAGCAGTCCTCCCCTAACCCGGCGGGGGTACAATGAGCAGTTCTTC; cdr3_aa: CASSPPLTRRGYNEQFF
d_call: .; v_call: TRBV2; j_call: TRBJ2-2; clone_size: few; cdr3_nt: TGTGCCAGCAGATCAACCTCGGGCCCCGGGGAGCTGTTTTTT; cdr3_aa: CASRSTSGPGELFF
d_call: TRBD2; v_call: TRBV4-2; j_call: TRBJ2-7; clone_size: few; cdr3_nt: TGTGCCAGCAGCCAAGGGGGAGCGGGAGTCTACGAGCAGTACTTC; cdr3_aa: CASSQGGAGVYEQYF
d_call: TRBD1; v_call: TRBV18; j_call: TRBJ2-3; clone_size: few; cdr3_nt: TGTGCCAGCTCACCATGGAAGAGGACAGGGAGCACAGATACGCAGTATTTT; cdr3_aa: CASSPWKRTGSTDTQYF
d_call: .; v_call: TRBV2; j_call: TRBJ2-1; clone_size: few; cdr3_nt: TGTGCCAGCAGTGACTTCCGGTCAGGCTCCTACAATGAGCAGTTCTTC; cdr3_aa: CASSDFRSGSYNEQFF
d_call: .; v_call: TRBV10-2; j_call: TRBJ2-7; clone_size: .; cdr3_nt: TGCGCCAGCAGATTTGCGGGAACGTACGAGCAGTACTTC; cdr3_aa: CASRFAGTYEQYF
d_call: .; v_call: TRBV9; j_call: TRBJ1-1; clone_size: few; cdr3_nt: TGTGCCAGCAGCGTAAACGCAGGGCTTAACACTGAAGCTTTCTTT; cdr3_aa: CASSVNAGLNTEAFF
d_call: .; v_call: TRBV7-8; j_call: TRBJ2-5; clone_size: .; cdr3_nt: TGTGCCAGCAGTAACACAGGGTTAGAGACCCAGTACTTC; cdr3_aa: CASSNTGLETQYF
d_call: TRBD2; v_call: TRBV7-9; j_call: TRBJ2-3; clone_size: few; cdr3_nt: TGTGCCAGCAGCTTAGGCGGGGGAGGCACAGATACGCAGTATTTT; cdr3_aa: CASSLGGGGTDTQYF
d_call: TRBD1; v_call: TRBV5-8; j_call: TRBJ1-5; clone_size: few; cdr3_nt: TGTGCCAGCAGCTCGGACAGGAGCAATCAGCCCCAGCATTTT; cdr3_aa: CASSSDRSNQPQHF
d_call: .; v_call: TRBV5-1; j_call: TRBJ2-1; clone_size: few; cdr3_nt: TGCGCCAGCAGCTTGGGCCATAGCGGAGACAATGAGCAGTTCTTC; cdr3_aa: CASSLGHSGDNEQFF
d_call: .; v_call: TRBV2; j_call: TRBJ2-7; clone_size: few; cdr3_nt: TGTGCCAGCAATAGCGGAGGGCCCTACGAGCAGTACTTC; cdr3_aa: CASNSGGPYEQYF
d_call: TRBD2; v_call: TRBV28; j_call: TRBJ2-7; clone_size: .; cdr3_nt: TGTGCGACTAGCGGGACAAGTGACGAGCAGTACTTC; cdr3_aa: CATSGTSDEQYF
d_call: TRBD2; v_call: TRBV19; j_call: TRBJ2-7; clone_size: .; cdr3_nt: TGTGCCAGTAGACCCGGGACTAGCATCGACCACGAGCAGTACTTC; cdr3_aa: CASRPGTSIDHEQYF
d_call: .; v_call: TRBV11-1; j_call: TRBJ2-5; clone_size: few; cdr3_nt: TGTGCCAGCAGCTTATCGGTCAATGAGGCAGGGAAGGAGACCCAGTACTTC; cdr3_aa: CASSLSVNEAGKETQYF
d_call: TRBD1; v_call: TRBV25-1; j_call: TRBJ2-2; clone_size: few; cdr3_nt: TGTGCCAGCAGTGAAGACAGGACAGGGAGGCCCGGGGAGCTGTTTTTT; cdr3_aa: CASSEDRTGRPGELFF
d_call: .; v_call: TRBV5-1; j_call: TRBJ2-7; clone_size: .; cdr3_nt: TGCGCCAGCAGCTTGGTTACCGACTACGAGCAGTACTTC; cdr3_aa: CASSLVTDYEQYF
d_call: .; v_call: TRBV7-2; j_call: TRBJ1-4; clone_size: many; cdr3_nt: TGTGCCAGCAGCCCCGACAGCAGGGGAGAAAAACTGTTTTTT; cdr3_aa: CASSPDSRGEKLFF
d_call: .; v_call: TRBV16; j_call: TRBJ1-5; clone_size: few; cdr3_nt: TGTGCCAGCAGCCTCTCCCAGGGAGGGTTCCAGCATTTT; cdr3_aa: CASSLSQGGFQHF
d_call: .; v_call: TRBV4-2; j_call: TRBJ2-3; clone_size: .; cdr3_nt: TGTGCCAGCAGCCAAGACCCGGGGAACACAGATACGCAGTATTTT; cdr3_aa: CASSQDPGNTDTQYF
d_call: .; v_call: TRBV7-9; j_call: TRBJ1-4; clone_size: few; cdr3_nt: TGTGCCAGCAGCCCCCCGGGAAGGGTGGGCGAAAAACTGTTTTTT; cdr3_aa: CASSPPGRVGEKLFF
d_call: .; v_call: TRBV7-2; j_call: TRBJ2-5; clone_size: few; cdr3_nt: TGTGCCAGCAGCTTACTTACACAGCAAGAGACCCAGTACTTC; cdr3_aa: CASSLLTQQETQYF
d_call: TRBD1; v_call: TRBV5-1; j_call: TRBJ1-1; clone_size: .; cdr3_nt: TGCGCCAGCACTCCAGGGGGTGTGAACACTGAAGCTTTCTTT; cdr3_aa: CASTPGGVNTEAFF
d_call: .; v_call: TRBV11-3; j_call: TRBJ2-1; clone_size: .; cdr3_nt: TGTGCCAGCAGCTCGGGATTCGATGAGCAGTTCTTC; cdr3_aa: CASSSGFDEQFF
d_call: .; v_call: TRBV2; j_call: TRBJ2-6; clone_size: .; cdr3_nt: TGTGCCAGCAGTAACAGCTTCTCTGGGGCCAACGTCCTGACTTTC; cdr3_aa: CASSNSFSGANVLTF
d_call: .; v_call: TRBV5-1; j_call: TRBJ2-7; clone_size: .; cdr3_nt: TGCGCCAGCAGCGCCGGACAGCACTACGAGCAGTACTTC; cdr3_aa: CASSAGQHYEQYF
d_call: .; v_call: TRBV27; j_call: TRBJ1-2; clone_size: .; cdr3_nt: TGTGCCAGCAGTTTTCGGGGTGAAGATGGCTACACCTTC; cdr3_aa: CASSFRGEDGYTF
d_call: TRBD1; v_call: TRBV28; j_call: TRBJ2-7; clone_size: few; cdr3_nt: TGTGCCAGCAGTTTATTAGGGGGCGGGTACGAGCAGTACTTC; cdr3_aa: CASSLLGGGYEQYF
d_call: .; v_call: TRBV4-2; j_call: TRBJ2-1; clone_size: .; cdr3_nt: TGTGCCAGCAGCCAAAGTAGGCGCCTCTCCTACAATGAGCAGTTCTTC; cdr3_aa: CASSQSRRLSYNEQFF
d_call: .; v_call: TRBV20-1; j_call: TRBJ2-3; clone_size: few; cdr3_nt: TGCAGTGCAGCGATCACAGATACGCAGTATTTT; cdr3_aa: CSAAITDTQYF
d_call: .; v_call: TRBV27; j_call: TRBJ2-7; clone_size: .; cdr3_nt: TGTGCCAGCAGTCCCAGTTATCAAAACTACGAGCAGTACTTC; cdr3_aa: CASSPSYQNYEQYF
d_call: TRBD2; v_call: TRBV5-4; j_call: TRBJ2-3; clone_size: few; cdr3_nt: TGTGCCAGCGAATATCGAGCGGGAGGGCCCGGGGATACGCAGTATTTT; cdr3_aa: CASEYRAGGPGDTQYF